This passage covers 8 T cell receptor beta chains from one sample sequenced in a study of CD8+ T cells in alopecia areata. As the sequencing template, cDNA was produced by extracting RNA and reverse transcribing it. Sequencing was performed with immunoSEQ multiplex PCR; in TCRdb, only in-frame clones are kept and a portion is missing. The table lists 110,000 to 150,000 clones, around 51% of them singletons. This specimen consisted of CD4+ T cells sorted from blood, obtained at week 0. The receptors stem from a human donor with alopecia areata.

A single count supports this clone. The CDR3 reads CASSQDWGRFNEQFF. Here the CDR3 DNA reads TGTGCCAGCAGCCAGGATTGGGGGCGCTTCAATGAGCAGTTCTTC. The chain recombines TRBV14 with TRBJ2-1; perhaps TRBD1 as D (6 bases). Germline V gives CDR1 SGHDN, CDR2 FVKESK. The CDR3 has 15 residues. V dropped 3 bases and J dropped 6 bases, with 15 bases sitting between them.

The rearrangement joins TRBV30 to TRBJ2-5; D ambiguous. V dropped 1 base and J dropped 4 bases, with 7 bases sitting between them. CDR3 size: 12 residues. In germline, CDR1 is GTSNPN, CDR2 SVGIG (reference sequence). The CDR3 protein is CAWSAGRETQYF. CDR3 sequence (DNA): TGTGCCTGGAGTGCAGGCCGAGAGACCCAGTACTTC.

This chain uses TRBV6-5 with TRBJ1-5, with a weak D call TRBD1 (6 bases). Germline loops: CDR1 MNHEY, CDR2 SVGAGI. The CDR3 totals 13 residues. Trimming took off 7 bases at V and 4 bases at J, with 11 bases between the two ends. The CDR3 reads CASKNTGNQPQHF. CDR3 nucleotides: TGTGCCAGCAAAAATACAGGGAATCAGCCCCAGCATTTT.

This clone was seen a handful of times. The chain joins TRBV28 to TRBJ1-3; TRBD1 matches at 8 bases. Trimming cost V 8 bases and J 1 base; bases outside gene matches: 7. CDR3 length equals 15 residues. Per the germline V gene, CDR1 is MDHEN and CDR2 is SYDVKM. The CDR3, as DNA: TGTGCCAGCCGAAAAAGGACAGGGTCTGGAAACACCATATATTTT. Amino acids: CASRKRTGSGNTIYF.

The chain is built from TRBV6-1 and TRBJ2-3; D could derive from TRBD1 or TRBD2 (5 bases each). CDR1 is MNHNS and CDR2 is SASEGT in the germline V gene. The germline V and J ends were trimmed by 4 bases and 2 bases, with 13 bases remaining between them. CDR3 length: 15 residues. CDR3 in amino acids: CASSGPGTLTDTQYF. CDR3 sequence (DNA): TGTGCCAGCAGTGGCCCCGGGACCCTCACAGATACGCAGTATTTT.

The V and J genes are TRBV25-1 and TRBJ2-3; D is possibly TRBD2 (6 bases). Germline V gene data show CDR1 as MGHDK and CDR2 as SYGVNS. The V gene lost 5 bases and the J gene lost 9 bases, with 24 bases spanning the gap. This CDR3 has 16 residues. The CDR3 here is CASSPHLGLFSPTQYF. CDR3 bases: TGTGCCAGCAGTCCCCATTTGGGACTGTTTTCACCAACGCAGTATTTT.

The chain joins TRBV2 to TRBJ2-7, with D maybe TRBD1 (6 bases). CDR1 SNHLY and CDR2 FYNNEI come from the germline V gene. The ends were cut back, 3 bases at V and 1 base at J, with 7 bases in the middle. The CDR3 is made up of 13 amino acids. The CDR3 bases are TGTGCCAGCAGTGACAGGGGTTCCTACGAGCAGTACTTC. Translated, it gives CASSDRGSYEQYF.

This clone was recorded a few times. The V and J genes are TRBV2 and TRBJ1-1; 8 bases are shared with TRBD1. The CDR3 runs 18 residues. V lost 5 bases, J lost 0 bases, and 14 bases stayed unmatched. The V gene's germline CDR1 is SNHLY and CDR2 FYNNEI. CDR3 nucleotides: TGTGCCAGCAGTCAAGTTCGGTTGGGACAGGCGGTGAACACTGAAGCTTTCTTT. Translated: CASSQVRLGQAVNTEAFF. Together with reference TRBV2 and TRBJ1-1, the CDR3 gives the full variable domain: EPEVTQTPSHQVTQMGQEVILRCVPISNHLYFYWYRQILGQKVEFLVSFYNNEISEKSEIFDDQFSVERPDGSNFTLKIRSTKLEDSAMYFCASSQVRLGQAVNTEAFFGQGTRLTVV.